These 26 T cell receptor beta chains came from one sample sequenced in a study of stem cell transplantation in POMP-related autoinflammatory disease. Data came from immunoSEQ multiplex PCR; TCRdb stores just in-frame clones and leaves some out. Here the sample spans 25,000 to 30,000 clones, around 86% being singletons. The source material was CD4+ T cells from PBMCs, sampled before stem cell transplantation. These receptors were taken from a human donor with POMP-related autoinflammation and immune dysregulation (PRAID).

The chain links TRBV19 to TRBJ1-5; D not resolved. There are 11 residues in the CDR3. V was clipped by 5 bases and J by 10 bases, with 9 bases between them. CDR1 and CDR2 from the germline V gene are LNHDA and SQIVND (reference sequence). The chain's CDR3 is CASSREVPQHF. The CDR3 DNA is TGTGCCAGTAGTCGTGAGGTTCCCCAGCATTTT.

The chain couples TRBV30 to TRBJ2-1, with 7 bases fitting TRBD2. From germline, CDR1 is GTSNPN and CDR2 SVGIG (reference sequence). Losses at the gene ends were 5 bases for V and 0 bases for J; bases not matched to a gene: 7. There are 15 residues in the CDR3. In nucleotides, the CDR3 is TGTGCCTGGGTAAGCGGGGTCCACTCCTACAATGAGCAGTTCTTC. This gives the protein CAWVSGVHSYNEQFF.

V is TRBV5-3 and J is TRBJ1-5; no clear D. TRBV5-3 falls under the ORF class, with uncertain function. V was trimmed by 0 bases and J by 4 bases, leaving 11 bases between them. This CDR3 spans 15 amino acids. In DNA, the CDR3 is TGTGCCAGAAGCTTGGAGCCACTAGCTAATCAGCCCCAGCATTTT. Translating it yields CARSLEPLANQPQHF.

The chain employs TRBV6-5 and TRBJ1-2; TRBD1 agrees at 11 bases. The CDR3 contains 14 residues. Looked up from germline, CDR1 is MNHEY and CDR2 is SVGAGI. The ends lost 6 bases at V and 3 bases at J; junction bases unmatched: 3. The CDR3 spells CASRRTGGDYGYTF. The CDR3 DNA sequence: TGTGCCAGCAGACGGACAGGGGGCGACTATGGCTACACCTTC.

This clone has more than one count but fewer than ten. This sequence joins TRBV19 and TRBJ1-1, with TRBD1 identical over 9 bases. Germline V CDR1 and CDR2: LNHDA, SQIVND (reference sequence). The CDR3 is 13 amino acids. V trimming: 6 bases; J trimming: 3 bases; junction bases outside the gene matches: 2. CDR3 sequence: CASSRDRDTEAFF. CDR3 nucleotide sequence: TGTGCCAGTAGCCGGGACAGGGACACTGAAGCTTTCTTT.

The chain recombines TRBV5-1 with TRBJ1-2; D is undetermined. This CDR3 is 15 amino acids long. Germline CDR1 SGHRS, CDR2 YFSETQ. The V gene lost 1 base and the J gene lost 4 bases, with 14 bases spanning the gap. CDR3 coding DNA: TGCGCCAGCAGCTTGTCCCTTCAGCTTCGCTATGGCTACACCTTC. It specifies CASSLSLQLRYGYTF. Using reference TRBV5-1 and TRBJ1-2 for the parts outside the CDR3, the full variable domain is KAGVTQTPRYLIKTRGQQVTLSCSPISGHRSVSWYQQTPGQGLQFLFEYFSETQRNKGNFPGRFSGRQFSNSRSEMNVSTLELGDSALYLCASSLSLQLRYGYTFGSGTRLTVV.

In this sample, this clone turned up a few times. The genes are TRBV7-9 and TRBJ2-1; D perhaps matches TRBD1 (6 bases). This CDR3 spans 14 amino acids. Trimming removed 3 bases from V and 2 bases from J, with 8 bases in between. The germline V gene has CDR1 SEHNR and CDR2 FQNEAQ (reference sequence). The CDR3 bases are TGTGCCAGCAGCTTTAGGGGGACCTACAATGAGCAGTTCTTC. As protein: CASSFRGTYNEQFF.

This chain joins TRBV18 and TRBJ2-5; tentatively, D is TRBD2 (5 bases). The CDR3 consists of 14 residues. The V gene's germline CDR1 is KGHSH and CDR2 LQKENI. V was trimmed by 4 bases and J by 3 bases, leaving 12 bases between them. The CDR3 spells CASSLSSAEETQYF. CDR3 bases: TGTGCCAGCTCACTATCCTCAGCGGAAGAGACCCAGTACTTC.

This sequence joins TRBV5-1 and TRBJ2-1; 9 bases line up with TRBD2. The V and J ends lost 3 bases and 3 bases, in that order; junction bases with no gene match: 4. Germline lookup yields CDR1 SGHRS and CDR2 YFSETQ. The length of the CDR3 is 15 residues. Written as DNA, the CDR3 is TGCGCCAGCAGCTCGATAGCGGGAGTCTACAATGAGCAGTTCTTC. This translates into CASSSIAGVYNEQFF.

The genes are TRBV9 and TRBJ1-1; 8 nucleotides agree with TRBD1. V gave up 2 bases and J gave up 1 base; unmatched junction bases: 7. Germline CDR1 reads SGDLS; CDR2 reads YYNGEE. This CDR3 has 16 amino acids. The CDR3 here is CASSVLSGTGNTEAFF. The CDR3 DNA reads as TGTGCCAGCAGCGTCCTCTCCGGGACAGGGAACACTGAAGCTTTCTTT.

CDR3 protein: CASSRTGTGFSNQPQHF. The DNA of the CDR3 is TGTGCCAGTAGTCGGACAGGGACGGGTTTCAGCAATCAGCCCCAGCATTTT. The chain employs TRBV19 and TRBJ1-5; 8 positions match TRBD1. Germline trimming cut 5 bases from V and 1 base from J; bases unmatched to any gene: 10. This CDR3 spans 17 amino acids. Germline V gene data show CDR1 as LNHDA and CDR2 as SQIVND (reference sequence).

The genes are TRBV6-6 and TRBJ2-1; 9 nucleotides match TRBD2. The CDR3 is 15 amino acids. CDR1 MNHNY and CDR2 SVGAGI come from the germline V gene (reference sequence). After removal of 4 bases from V and 2 bases from J, the junction contained 3 bases not matched to a gene. CDR3 sequence: CASSSGLATYNEQFF. CDR3 in DNA: TGTGCCAGCAGTTCAGGACTAGCGACCTACAATGAGCAGTTCTTC.

V gene TRBV11-2 combines with J gene TRBJ1-1; TRBD1 is a possible D gene (6 bases). V was trimmed by 5 bases and J by 1 base, leaving 17 bases between them. The germline V gene encodes CDR1 SGHAT and CDR2 FQNNGV. CDR3 length equals 16 residues. The DNA of the CDR3 is TGTGCCAGCAGCCCCCGGACAGAATTTAAGAACACTGAAGCTTTCTTT. Encoded protein: CASSPRTEFKNTEAFF.

The chain uses TRBV19 and TRBJ2-1, with 12 bases identical to TRBD2. This CDR3 has 17 amino acids. The V and J ends lost 6 bases and 3 bases, in that order; junction bases with no gene match: 9. Germline-derived CDR1 and CDR2 are LNHDA and SQIVND (reference sequence). This CDR3 reads CASSDFPLAGGYNEQFF. CDR3 coding DNA: TGTGCCAGTAGCGACTTCCCACTAGCGGGAGGCTACAATGAGCAGTTCTTC.

The CDR3 sequence is CASSFFRGTYNEQFF. CDR3 coding DNA: TGTGCCAGCAGTTTCTTTCGGGGCACCTACAATGAGCAGTTCTTC. This sequence joins TRBV28 and TRBJ2-1, with D possibly called TRBD1 or TRBD2 (5 bases each). Trimming left V 3 bases short and J 2 bases short, with 11 bases between. CDR3 length equals 15 residues. From germline, CDR1 is MDHEN and CDR2 SYDVKM.

The genes are TRBV7-6 and TRBJ2-1, with 10 nucleotides matching TRBD2. The germline CDR1 and CDR2 sequences are SGHVS and FNYEAQ. CDR3 size: 15 residues. V gave up 5 bases and J gave up 8 bases; unmatched junction bases: 9. CDR3 coding DNA: TGTGCCAGCAGCCTTCCGGGACTAGCGACGGATGAGCAGTTCTTC. Translation: CASSLPGLATDEQFF.

This clone was detected once. V and J are TRBV6-1 and TRBJ1-1, with D possibly being TRBD1 (5 bases). The CDR3 has 13 residues. Trimming took 0 bases from V and 5 from J, leaving 7 bases between them. Germline lookup yields CDR1 MNHNS and CDR2 SASEGT. CDR3: CASSEAGGTEAFF. Here the CDR3 DNA reads TGTGCCAGCAGTGAAGCGGGGGGTACTGAAGCTTTCTTT.

This clone was seen only a few times. The chain combines TRBV10-1 with TRBJ2-2, with 15 bases lining up with TRBD2. CDR3 length equals 16 residues. V trimming: 3 bases; J trimming: 6 bases; junction bases outside the gene matches: 2. Germline V lookup: CDR1 WNHNN, CDR2 SYGVQD (reference sequence). The CDR3 sequence: CASSDRTSGRAGELFF. CDR3 DNA: TGCGCCAGCAGTGATCGGACTAGCGGGAGGGCCGGGGAGCTGTTTTTT.

The sample holds a few counts of this clone. This chain links TRBV19 with TRBJ1-5; tentatively, D is TRBD1 (5 bases). This CDR3 comprises 16 residues. In germline, CDR1 is LNHDA, CDR2 SQIVND (reference sequence). V lost 7 bases and J 4 bases, leaving 20 bases between the germline ends. As DNA, the CDR3 is TGTGCCAGTACCCGGGGCGGGAATATCGGAAATCAGCCCCAGCATTTT. Its protein product is CASTRGGNIGNQPQHF.

The rearrangement links TRBV5-1 to TRBJ2-2; D gene uncertain. Germline values: CDR1 SGHRS, CDR2 YFSETQ. V dropped 3 bases and J dropped 7 bases, with 7 bases sitting between them. The CDR3 contains 12 residues. The CDR3 loop reads CASSYPGGELFF. The CDR3 bases are TGCGCCAGCAGCTACCCCGGCGGGGAGCTGTTTTTT.

The count of this clone is one. The chain joins TRBV18 to TRBJ1-2; a possible D gene is TRBD1 (6 bases). Germline CDR1 and CDR2: KGHSH and LQKENI. Between the trimmed V and J ends, which lost 0 bases and 0 bases, there was a span of 17 bases. This CDR3 is 18 amino acids long. This CDR3 reads CASSPPGTSAATNYGYTF. The DNA of the CDR3 is TGTGCCAGCTCACCACCCGGGACAAGTGCCGCGACTAACTATGGCTACACCTTC. The entire variable domain, with the rest obtained from reference TRBV18 and TRBJ1-2, is as follows: NAGVMQNPRHLVRRRGQEARLRCSPMKGHSHVYWYRQLPEEGLKFMVYLQKENIIDESGMPKERFSAEFPKEGPSILRIQQVVRGDSAAYFCASSPPGTSAATNYGYTFGSGTRLTVV.

The J gene is TRBJ2-2, the V gene TRBV27; D gene uncertain. Germline-derived CDR1 and CDR2 are MNHEY and SMNVEV (reference sequence). There are 12 residues in the CDR3. Trimming took 3 bases from V and 4 from J, leaving 3 bases between them. CDR3 DNA: TGTGCCAGCAGTTTCCTCACCGGGGAGCTGTTTTTT. It specifies CASSFLTGELFF.

J is TRBJ2-2 and V is TRBV20-1; D call uncertain. V lost 3 bases and J lost 7, with 6 bases in between. The CDR3 spans 11 residues. Per the germline V gene, CDR1 is DFQATT and CDR2 is SNEGSKA (reference sequence). The chain's CDR3 is CSASSYGELFF. CDR3 in DNA: TGCAGTGCTAGCTCCTACGGGGAGCTGTTTTTT.

This clone showed up just a few times. J is TRBJ1-5 and V is TRBV15, with no clear D. The V and J ends lost 5 bases and 0 bases respectively, with 8 bases between them. Germline V gives CDR1 LNHNV, CDR2 YYDKDF (reference sequence). The CDR3 has 14 residues. The CDR3: CATSPRVSNQPQHF. The DNA of the CDR3 is TGTGCCACCAGCCCACGGGTTAGCAATCAGCCCCAGCATTTT.

This chain joins TRBV6-5 and TRBJ2-7; 7 bases map to TRBD2. The CDR3 totals 13 residues. V lost 2 bases, J lost 2 bases, and 0 bases stayed unmatched. Looked up from germline, CDR1 is MNHEY and CDR2 is SVGAGI. The CDR3 region is CASSYGRAYEQYF. CDR3 nucleotides: TGTGCCAGCAGTTACGGGAGGGCCTACGAGCAGTACTTC.

The chain recombines TRBV19 with TRBJ1-4; perhaps TRBD1 as D (6 bases). Germline lookup yields CDR1 LNHDA and CDR2 SQIVND (reference sequence). V lost 1 base to trimming and J lost 2 bases, with 11 bases between them. This CDR3 is built from 16 residues. The CDR3 nucleotides read TGTGCCAGTAGTATAGCCGACAGGATCACTAATGAAAAACTGTTTTTT. It yields the protein CASSIADRITNEKLFF. Based on the CDR3 plus reference TRBV19 and TRBJ1-4, the full variable domain is DGGITQSPKYLFRKEGQNVTLSCEQNLNHDAMYWYRQDPGQGLRLIYYSQIVNDFQKGDIAEGYSVSREKKESFPLTVTSAQKNPTAFYLCASSIADRITNEKLFFGSGTQLSVL.